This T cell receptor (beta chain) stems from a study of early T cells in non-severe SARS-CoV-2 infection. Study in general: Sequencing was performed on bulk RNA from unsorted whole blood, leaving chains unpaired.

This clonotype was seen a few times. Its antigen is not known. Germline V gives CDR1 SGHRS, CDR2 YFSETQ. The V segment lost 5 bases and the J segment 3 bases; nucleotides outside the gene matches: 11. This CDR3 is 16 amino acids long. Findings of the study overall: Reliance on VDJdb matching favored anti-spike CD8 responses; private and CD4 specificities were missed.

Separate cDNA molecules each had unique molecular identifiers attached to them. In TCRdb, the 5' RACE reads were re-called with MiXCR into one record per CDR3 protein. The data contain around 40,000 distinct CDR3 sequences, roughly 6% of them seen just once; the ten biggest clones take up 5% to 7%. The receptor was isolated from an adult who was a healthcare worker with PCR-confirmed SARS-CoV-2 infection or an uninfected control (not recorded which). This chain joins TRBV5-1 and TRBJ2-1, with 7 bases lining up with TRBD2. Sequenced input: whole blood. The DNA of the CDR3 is TGCGCCAGCAGTTCTCCCGCGGGGGAGGGCTACAATGAGCAGTTCTTC. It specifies CASSSPAGEGYNEQFF.